This passage covers 7 T cell receptor beta chains from one sample sequenced in a study of blood T cell repertoires in COVID-19. Only in-frame clones appear in the TCRdb table, and some are missing; sequencing was by immunoSEQ multiplex PCR. The table lists around 320,000 clones, over 90% of them singletons. The sequenced material came from PBMCs or T cells enriched from blood (not recorded which). These receptors were collected from a woman aged 25 to 39 who had been exposed to COVID-19.

The sample holds one count of this clone. The CDR3 here is CASRPRGPGSPLHF. In nucleotides, the CDR3 is TGTGCCAGCAGACCACGGGGTCCGGGTTCACCCCTCCACTTT. The gene calls are TRBV3-1 (or the pseudogene TRBV3-2) and TRBJ1-6; D is unclear. This CDR3 has 14 amino acids. The germline gives CDR1 LGHDT, CDR2 YNNKEL (reference sequence). With 6 bases removed from V and 9 bases from J, the gap between germline ends came to 15 bases.

The V and J genes are TRBV5-6 and TRBJ1-2; D might be TRBD1 (5 bases). V gave up 7 bases and J gave up 7 bases, with 17 bases separating them. The CDR3 has 13 residues. Germline assignment: CDR1 SGHDT and CDR2 YYEEEE. DNA of the CDR3: TGTGCCAGCCGGATAACAGGTCGAGGTGGCTACACCTTC. This gives the protein CASRITGRGGYTF.

V is TRBV30 and J is TRBJ1-1, with 8 bases lining up with TRBD1. The junction had 14 bases not matched to a gene; V was cut back by 5 bases and J by 0 bases. The V gene's germline CDR1 is GTSNPN and CDR2 SVGIG (reference sequence). This CDR3 spans 17 amino acids. The DNA for the CDR3 is TGTGCCTGGGGAACTCCAGGGGCAGGGGGCATGAACACTGAAGCTTTCTTT. It is translated as CAWGTPGAGGMNTEAFF. Variable domain in full (rest from reference TRBV30 and TRBJ1-1): SQTIHQWPATLVQPVGSPLSLECTVEGTSNPNLYWYRQAAGRGLQLLFYSVGIGQISSEVPQNLSASRPQDRQFILSSKKLLLSDSGFYLCAWGTPGAGGMNTEAFFGQGTRLTVV.

V and J are TRBV12-3 or TRBV12-4 and TRBJ2-7; tentatively, D is TRBD1 (6 bases). Trimming removed 4 bases from V and 4 bases from J, with 11 bases in between. The CDR3 has 13 amino acids. The CDR3 protein is CASSSQGWYEQYF. The CDR3 DNA reads as TGTGCCAGCAGTTCCCAGGGGTGGTACGAGCAGTACTTC.

The CDR3 sequence is CASSWGTSGTDTQYF. CDR3 coding DNA: TGCGCCAGCAGCTGGGGGACTAGCGGCACAGATACGCAGTATTTT. The chain has TRBV5-1 and TRBJ2-3; 10 bases match TRBD2. Germline assignment: CDR1 SGHRS and CDR2 YFSETQ. The CDR3 covers 15 residues. The ends lost 3 bases at V and 1 base at J; junction bases unmatched: 2.

The V call is TRBV7-9, the J call TRBJ1-4; D possibly corresponds to TRBD1 (5 bases). The CDR3 consists of 13 residues. V shed 3 bases and J shed 8 bases, with 10 bases lying between them. CDR1 and CDR2 (germline): SEHNR, FQNEAQ (reference sequence). The CDR3 here is CASSLAGLEKLFF. CDR3 coding DNA: TGTGCCAGCAGCTTGGCAGGGCTCGAAAAACTGTTTTTT.

This clone was recorded only once. This sequence joins TRBV4-1 and TRBJ1-4; D call uncertain. The germline V and J ends were trimmed by 2 bases and 5 bases, with 12 bases remaining between them. Germline loops: CDR1 MGHRA, CDR2 YSYEKL. The CDR3 is 15 residues long. CDR3 nucleotides: TGCGCCAGCAGCCAAAACCCCGCGAGCAATGAAAAACTGTTTTTT. Amino acid sequence: CASSQNPASNEKLFF.